This TCR beta chain was captured in a study of cytomegalovirus exposure and HLA in healthy donors. This CDR3 is built from 13 residues. Germline V gene data show CDR1 as LNHDA and CDR2 as SQIVND (reference sequence). The V and J ends lost 2 bases and 6 bases respectively, with 8 bases between them. Primers: 60 Vbeta forward and 13 Jbeta reverse. The repertoire was sequenced with immunoSEQ multiplex PCR; TCRdb's copy has only in-frame clones and lacks some. Altogether 150,000 or so clones are present, roughly 79% being singletons, with the ten largest covering 1.4% to 1.5%. What was sequenced was PBMCs. The sequence was collected from a man aged 25-40 years in good health and CMV-seropositive. This chain uses TRBV19 with TRBJ1-5; D unresolved. CDR3 in DNA: TGTGCCAGTAGTATACAGGAGGGTCAGCCCCAGCATTTT. Its translation is CASSIQEGQPQHF.